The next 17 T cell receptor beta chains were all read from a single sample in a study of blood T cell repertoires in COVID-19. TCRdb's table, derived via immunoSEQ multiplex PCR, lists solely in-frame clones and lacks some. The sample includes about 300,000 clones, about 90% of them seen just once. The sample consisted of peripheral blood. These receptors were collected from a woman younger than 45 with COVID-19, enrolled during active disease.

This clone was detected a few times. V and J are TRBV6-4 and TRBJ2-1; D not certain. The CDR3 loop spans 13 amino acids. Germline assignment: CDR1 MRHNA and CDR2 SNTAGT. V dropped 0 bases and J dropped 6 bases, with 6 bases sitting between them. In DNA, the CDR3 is TGTGCCAGCAGTGACTCGGAGACCAATGAGCAGTTCTTC. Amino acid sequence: CASSDSETNEQFF.

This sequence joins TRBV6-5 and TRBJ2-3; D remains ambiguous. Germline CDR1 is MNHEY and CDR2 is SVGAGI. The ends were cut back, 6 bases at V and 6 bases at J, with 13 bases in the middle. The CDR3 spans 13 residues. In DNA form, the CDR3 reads TGTGCCAGCAGGAAACCGGTGTGGGATACGCAGTATTTT. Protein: CASRKPVWDTQYF.

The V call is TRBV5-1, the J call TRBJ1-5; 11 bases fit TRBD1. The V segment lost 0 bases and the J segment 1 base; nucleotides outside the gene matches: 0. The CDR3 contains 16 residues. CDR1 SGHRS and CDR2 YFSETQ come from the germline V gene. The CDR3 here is CASSLGDRGSNQPQHF. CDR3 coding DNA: TGCGCCAGCAGCTTGGGGGACAGGGGGAGCAATCAGCCCCAGCATTTT.

This CDR3 is CASSQVYGSDQPQHF. For the CDR3, the DNA is TGCGCCAGCAGCCAAGTGTATGGCAGCGATCAGCCCCAGCATTTT. The V call is TRBV4-1, the J call TRBJ1-5; D is unclear. Germline CDR1 MGHRA, CDR2 YSYEKL. The CDR3 length is 15 residues. V dropped 1 base and J dropped 5 bases, with 12 bases sitting between them.

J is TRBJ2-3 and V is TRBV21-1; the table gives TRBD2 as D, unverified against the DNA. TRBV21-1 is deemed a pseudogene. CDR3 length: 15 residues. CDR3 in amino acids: CASSPSANSTDTQYF. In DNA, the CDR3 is TGTGCCAGCAGCCCTAGTGCTAATAGCACAGATACGCAGTATTTT.

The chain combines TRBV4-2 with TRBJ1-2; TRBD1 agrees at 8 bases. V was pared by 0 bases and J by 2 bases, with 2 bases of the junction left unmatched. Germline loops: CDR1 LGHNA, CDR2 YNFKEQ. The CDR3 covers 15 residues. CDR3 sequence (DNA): TGTGCCAGCAGCCAAGAGGACAGGGCAAACTATGGCTACACCTTC. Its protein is CASSQEDRANYGYTF.

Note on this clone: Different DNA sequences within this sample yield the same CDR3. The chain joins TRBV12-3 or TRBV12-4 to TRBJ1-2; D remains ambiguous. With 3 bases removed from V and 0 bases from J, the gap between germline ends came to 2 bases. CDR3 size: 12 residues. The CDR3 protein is CASSFSNYGYTF. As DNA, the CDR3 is TGTGCCAGCAGTTTCTCTAACTATGGCTACACCTTC.

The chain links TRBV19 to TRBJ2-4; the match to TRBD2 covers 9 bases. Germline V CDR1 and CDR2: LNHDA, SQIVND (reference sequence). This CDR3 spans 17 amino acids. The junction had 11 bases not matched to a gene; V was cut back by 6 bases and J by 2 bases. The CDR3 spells CASRDSRGGSSKNIQYF. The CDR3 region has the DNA TGTGCCAGTAGAGACTCGCGGGGGGGCTCCTCCAAAAACATTCAGTACTTC.

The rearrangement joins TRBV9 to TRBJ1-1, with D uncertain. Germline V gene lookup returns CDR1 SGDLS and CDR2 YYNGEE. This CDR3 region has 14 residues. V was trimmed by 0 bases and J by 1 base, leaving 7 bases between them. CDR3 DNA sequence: TGTGCCAGCAGCGTAGCGGCAGGGAACACTGAAGCTTTCTTT. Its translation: CASSVAAGNTEAFF.

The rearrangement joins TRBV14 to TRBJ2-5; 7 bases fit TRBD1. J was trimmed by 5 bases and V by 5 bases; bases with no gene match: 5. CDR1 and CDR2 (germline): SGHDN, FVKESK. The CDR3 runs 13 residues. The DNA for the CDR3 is TGTGCCAGCAGCGTACGGGACAGCGAGACCCAGTACTTC. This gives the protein CASSVRDSETQYF.

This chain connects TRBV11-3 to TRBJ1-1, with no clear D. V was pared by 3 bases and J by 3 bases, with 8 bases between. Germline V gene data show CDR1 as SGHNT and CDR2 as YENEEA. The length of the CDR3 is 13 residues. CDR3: CASSFLFDTEAFF. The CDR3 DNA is TGTGCCAGCAGCTTCTTGTTTGACACTGAAGCTTTCTTT.

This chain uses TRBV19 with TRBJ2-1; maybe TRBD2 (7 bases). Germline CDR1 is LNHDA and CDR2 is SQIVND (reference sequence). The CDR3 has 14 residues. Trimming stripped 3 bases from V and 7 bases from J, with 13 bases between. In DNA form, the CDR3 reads TGTGCCAGTAGTATTCGGAGGGGGGGTAATGAGCAGTTCTTC. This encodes CASSIRRGGNEQFF.

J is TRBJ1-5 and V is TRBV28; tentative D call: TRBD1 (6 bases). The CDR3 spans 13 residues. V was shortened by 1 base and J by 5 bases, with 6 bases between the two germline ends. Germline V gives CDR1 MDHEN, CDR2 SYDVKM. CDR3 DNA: TGTGCCAGCAGTTTATACAGGGATCAGCCCCAGCATTTT. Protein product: CASSLYRDQPQHF.

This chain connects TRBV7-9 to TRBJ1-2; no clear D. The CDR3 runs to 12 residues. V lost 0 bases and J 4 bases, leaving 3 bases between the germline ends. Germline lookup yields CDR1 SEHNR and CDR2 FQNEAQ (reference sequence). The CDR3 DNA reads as TGTGCCAGCAGCTTAGCCAGCTATGGCTACACCTTC. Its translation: CASSLASYGYTF.

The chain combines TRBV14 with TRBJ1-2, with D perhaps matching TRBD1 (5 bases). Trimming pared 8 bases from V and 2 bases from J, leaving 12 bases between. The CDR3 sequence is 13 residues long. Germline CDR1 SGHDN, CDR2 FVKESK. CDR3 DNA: TGTGCCAGCTTGGGGGGGTACAACTATGGCTACACCTTC. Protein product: CASLGGYNYGYTF.

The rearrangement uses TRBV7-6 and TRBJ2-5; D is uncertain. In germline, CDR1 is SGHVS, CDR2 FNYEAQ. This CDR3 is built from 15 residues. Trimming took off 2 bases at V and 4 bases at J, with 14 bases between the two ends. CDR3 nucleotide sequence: TGTGCCAGCAGCTTATGGTATACTACGGGAGAGACCCAGTACTTC. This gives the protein CASSLWYTTGETQYF. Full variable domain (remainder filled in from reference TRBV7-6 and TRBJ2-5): GAGVSQSPRYKVTKRGQDVALRCDPISGHVSLYWYRQALGQGPEFLTYFNYEAQQDKSGLPNDRFSAERPEGSISTLTIQRTEQRDSAMYRCASSLWYTTGETQYFGPGTRLLVL.

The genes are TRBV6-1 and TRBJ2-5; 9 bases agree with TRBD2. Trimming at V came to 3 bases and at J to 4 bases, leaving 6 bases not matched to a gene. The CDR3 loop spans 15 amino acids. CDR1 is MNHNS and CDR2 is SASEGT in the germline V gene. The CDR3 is CASSDGGGAAETQYF. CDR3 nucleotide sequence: TGTGCCAGCAGTGACGGCGGGGGGGCCGCAGAGACCCAGTACTTC.